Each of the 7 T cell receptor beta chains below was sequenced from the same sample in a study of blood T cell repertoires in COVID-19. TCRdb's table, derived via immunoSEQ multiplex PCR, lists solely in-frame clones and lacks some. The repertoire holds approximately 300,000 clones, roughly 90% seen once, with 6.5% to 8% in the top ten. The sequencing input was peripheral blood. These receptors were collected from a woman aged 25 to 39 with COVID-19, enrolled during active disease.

The CDR3: CSVGPRGTEAFF. The CDR3 DNA sequence: TGCAGCGTTGGACCACGGGGCACTGAAGCTTTCTTT. The chain carries TRBV29-1 and TRBJ1-1; unclear D gene. V was shortened by 4 bases and J by 4 bases, with 10 bases between the two germline ends. In germline, CDR1 is SQVTM, CDR2 ANQGSEA. The length of the CDR3 is 12 residues.

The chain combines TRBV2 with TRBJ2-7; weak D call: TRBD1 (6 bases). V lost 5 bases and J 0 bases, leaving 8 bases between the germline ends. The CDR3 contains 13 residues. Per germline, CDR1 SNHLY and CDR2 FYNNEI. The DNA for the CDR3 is TGTGCCAGCAGTTACAGGGTCTCCTACGAGCAGTACTTC. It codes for CASSYRVSYEQYF.

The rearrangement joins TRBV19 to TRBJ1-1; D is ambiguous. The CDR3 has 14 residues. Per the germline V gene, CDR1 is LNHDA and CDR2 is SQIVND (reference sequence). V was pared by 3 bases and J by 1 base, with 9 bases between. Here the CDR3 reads CASSMRRENTEAFF. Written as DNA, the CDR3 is TGTGCCAGTAGTATGCGCCGGGAGAACACTGAAGCTTTCTTT.

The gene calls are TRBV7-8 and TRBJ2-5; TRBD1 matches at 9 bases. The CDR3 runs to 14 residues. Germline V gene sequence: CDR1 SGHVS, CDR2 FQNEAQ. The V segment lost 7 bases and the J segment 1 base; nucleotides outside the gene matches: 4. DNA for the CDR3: TGTGCCAGCACGCTGACAGGGGGCCAAGAGACCCAGTACTTC. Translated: CASTLTGGQETQYF.

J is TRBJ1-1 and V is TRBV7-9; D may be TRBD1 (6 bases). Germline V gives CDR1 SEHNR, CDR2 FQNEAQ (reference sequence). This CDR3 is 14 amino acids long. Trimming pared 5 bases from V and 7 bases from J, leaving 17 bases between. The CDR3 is CASSPDRLTSEAFF. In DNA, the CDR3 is TGTGCCAGCAGCCCAGACAGGCTAACTAGTGAAGCTTTCTTT. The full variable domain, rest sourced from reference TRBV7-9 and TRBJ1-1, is DTGVSQNPRHKITKRGQNVTFRCDPISEHNRLYWYRQTLGQGPEFLTYFQNEAQLEKSRLLSDRFSAERPKGSFSTLEIQRTEQGDSAMYLCASSPDRLTSEAFFGQGTRLTVV.

In DNA, the CDR3 is TGTGCCACCAGCAGAGATAGGGGGCGGGTTTCCTACGAGCAGTACTTC. This translates into CATSRDRGRVSYEQYF. The chain couples TRBV15 to TRBJ2-7; the match to TRBD1 covers 7 bases. CDR3 length equals 16 residues. V lost 0 bases to trimming and J lost 1 base; unmatched junction nucleotides: 6. The germline V gene has CDR1 LNHNV and CDR2 YYDKDF (reference sequence).

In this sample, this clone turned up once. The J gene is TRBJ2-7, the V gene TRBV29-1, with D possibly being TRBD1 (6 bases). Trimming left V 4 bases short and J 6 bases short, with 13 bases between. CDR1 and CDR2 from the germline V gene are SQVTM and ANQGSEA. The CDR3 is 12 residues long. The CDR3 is CSVVQGPSEQYF. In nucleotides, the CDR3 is TGCAGCGTTGTCCAGGGGCCCTCCGAGCAGTACTTC.